This T cell receptor (beta chain) was sequenced for a study of shared clonotypes between healthy human individuals. Study observations and caveats: Across a handful of donors, naive CD4 shared about 5%, naive CD8 more than 3%, memory CD4 approximately 2.5%, memory CD8 0.35% to 0.5%. Memory subsets generally showed smaller estimated richness than naive subsets did.

Produced via immunoSEQ multiplex PCR; TCRdb's table is partial and in-frame only. This sample yields 2 million to 3 million clones, of which 80% to 95% are seen a single time; approximately 0.36% belongs to the top ten. Concerning this clone: Its antigen is not identified.

CDR3 size: 14 residues. The germline CDR1 and CDR2 sequences are SGDLS and YYNGEE. The junction had 2 bases not matched to a gene; V was cut back by 1 base and J by 5 bases. The sequence came from a man aged 18 to 30 in good health. Some clones in this sample may be carry-over from other donors' samples. V is TRBV9 and J is TRBJ2-2; TRBD2 agrees at 7 bases. Sequencing was carried out using naive CD4+ T cells from PBMCs. As to subset: CD45RA+ positively selected. Here the CDR3 DNA reads TGTGCCAGCAGCGTACCTAGCGGTACCGGGGAGCTGTTTTTT. This encodes CASSVPSGTGELFF.